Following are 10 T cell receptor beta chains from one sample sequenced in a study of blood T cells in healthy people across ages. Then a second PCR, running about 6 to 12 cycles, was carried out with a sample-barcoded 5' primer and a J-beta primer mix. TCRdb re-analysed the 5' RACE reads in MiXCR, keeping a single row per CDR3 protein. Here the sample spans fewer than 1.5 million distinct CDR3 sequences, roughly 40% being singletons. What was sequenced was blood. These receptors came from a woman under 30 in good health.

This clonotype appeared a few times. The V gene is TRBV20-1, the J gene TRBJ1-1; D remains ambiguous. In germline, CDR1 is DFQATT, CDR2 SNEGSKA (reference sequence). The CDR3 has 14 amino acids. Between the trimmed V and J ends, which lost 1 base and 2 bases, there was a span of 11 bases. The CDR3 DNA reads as TGCAGTGCTAGAGTAGGAAACGGTAACACTGAAGCTTTCTTT. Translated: CSARVGNGNTEAFF.

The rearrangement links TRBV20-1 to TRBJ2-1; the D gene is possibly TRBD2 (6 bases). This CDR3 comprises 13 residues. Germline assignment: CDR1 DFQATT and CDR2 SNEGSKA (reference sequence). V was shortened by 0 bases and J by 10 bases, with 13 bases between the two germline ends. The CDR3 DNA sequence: TGCAGTGCTAGAGATGGGACTTGGGGCGAGCAGTTCTTC. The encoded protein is CSARDGTWGEQFF.

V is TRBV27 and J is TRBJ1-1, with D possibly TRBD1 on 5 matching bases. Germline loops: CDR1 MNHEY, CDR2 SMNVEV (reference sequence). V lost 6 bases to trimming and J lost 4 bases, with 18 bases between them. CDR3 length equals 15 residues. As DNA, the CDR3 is TGTGCCAGCAGGTCCCGTCCCCAGGGCGGCACTGAAGCTTTCTTT. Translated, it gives CASRSRPQGGTEAFF.

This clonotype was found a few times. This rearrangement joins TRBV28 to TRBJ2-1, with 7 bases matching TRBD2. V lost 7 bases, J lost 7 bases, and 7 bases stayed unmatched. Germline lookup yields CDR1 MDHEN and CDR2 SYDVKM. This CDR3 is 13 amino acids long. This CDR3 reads CASIRGSGNEQFF. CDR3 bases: TGTGCCAGCATCCGCGGGAGCGGTAATGAGCAGTTCTTC.

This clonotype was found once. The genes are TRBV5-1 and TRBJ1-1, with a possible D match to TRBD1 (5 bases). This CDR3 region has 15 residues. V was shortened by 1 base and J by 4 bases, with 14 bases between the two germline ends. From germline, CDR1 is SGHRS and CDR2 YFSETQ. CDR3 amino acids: CASSLIQGGGTEAFF. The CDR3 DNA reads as TGCGCCAGCAGCTTGATTCAGGGTGGGGGCACTGAAGCTTTCTTT. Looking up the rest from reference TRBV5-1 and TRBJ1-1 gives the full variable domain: KAGVTQTPRYLIKTRGQQVTLSCSPISGHRSVSWYQQTPGQGLQFLFEYFSETQRNKGNFPGRFSGRQFSNSRSEMNVSTLELGDSALYLCASSLIQGGGTEAFFGQGTRLTVV.

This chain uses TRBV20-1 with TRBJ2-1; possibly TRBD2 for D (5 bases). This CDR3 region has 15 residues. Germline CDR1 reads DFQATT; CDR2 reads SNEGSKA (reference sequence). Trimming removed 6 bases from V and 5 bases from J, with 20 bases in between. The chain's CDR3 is CSARRPLVINNEQFF. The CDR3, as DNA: TGCAGTGCCCGTAGGCCACTAGTGATTAACAATGAGCAGTTCTTC.

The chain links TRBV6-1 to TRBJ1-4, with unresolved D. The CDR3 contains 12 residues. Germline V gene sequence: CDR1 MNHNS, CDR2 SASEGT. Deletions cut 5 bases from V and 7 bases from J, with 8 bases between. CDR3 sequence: CASSLQREKLFF. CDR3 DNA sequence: TGTGCCAGCAGTCTCCAGCGTGAAAAACTGTTTTTT.

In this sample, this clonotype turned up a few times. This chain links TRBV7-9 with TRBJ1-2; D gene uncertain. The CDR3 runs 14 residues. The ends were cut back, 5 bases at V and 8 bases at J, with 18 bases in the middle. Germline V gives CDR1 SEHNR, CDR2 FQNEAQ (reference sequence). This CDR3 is CASSPSGGFKGYTF. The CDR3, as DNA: TGTGCCAGCAGCCCTAGCGGAGGTTTTAAAGGCTACACCTTC.

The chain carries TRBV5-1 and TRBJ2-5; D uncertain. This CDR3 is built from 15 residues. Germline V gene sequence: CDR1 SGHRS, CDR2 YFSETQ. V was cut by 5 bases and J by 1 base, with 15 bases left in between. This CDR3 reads CASRVLEGLQETQYF. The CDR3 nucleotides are TGCGCCAGCAGAGTCTTAGAAGGTCTCCAAGAGACCCAGTACTTC.

CDR3 residues: CASSLGDFNNEQYF. CDR3 bases: TGCGCCAGCAGCTTGGGCGACTTCAACAATGAGCAGTACTTC. The genes are TRBV5-1 and TRBJ2-7; D unclear. The germline V gene encodes CDR1 SGHRS and CDR2 YFSETQ. This CDR3 is built from 14 residues. Trimming stripped 0 bases from V and 7 bases from J, with 14 bases between.